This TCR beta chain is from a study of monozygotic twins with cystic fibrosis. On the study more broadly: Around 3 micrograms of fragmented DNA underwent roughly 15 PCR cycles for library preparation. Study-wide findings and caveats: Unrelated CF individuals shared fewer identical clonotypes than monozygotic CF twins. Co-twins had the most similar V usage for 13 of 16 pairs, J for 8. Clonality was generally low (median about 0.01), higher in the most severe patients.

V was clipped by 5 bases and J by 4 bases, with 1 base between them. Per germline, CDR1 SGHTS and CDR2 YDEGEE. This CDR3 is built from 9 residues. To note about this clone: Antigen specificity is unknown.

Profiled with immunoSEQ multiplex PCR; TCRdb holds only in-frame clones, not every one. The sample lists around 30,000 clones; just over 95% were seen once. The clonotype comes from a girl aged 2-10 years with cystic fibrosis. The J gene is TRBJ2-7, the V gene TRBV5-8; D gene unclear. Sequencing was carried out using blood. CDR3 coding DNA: TGTGCCAGCAGGTACGAGCAGTACTTC. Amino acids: CASRYEQYF.